Below, 24 T cell receptor beta chains from the same sample are listed, as sequenced in a study of T cells in Graves' hyperthyroidism and ophthalmopathy. Amplified TCR beta CDR3 regions derived from RNA transcripts. First-round RT-PCR with HTBI primers amplified the TCR CDR3 region. Using its own MiXCR run on the multiplex PCR reads, TCRdb lists one record per CDR3 protein. The sample shows about 290,000 distinct CDR3 sequences, more than 15% of them seen only once. The sequencing sample was made of blood. All receptors derive from a woman aged 55-69 years with Graves' ophthalmopathy.

V usage is TRBV20-1 and J usage is TRBJ1-4; maybe TRBD1 (6 bases). Germline V gene lookup returns CDR1 DFQATT and CDR2 SNEGSKA (reference sequence). The CDR3 totals 13 residues. V was trimmed by 7 bases and J by 3 bases, leaving 12 bases between them. CDR3 residues: CSVSRGPNEKLFF. The CDR3 DNA reads as TGCAGTGTTTCCAGGGGACCTAATGAAAAACTGTTTTTT.

This clonotype occurred many times. The chain combines TRBV2 with TRBJ2-5; perhaps D is TRBD1 or TRBD2 (7 bases each). The germline V and J ends were trimmed by 3 bases and 4 bases, with 12 bases remaining between them. Germline V lookup: CDR1 SNHLY, CDR2 FYNNEI. The CDR3 totals 14 residues. CDR3 amino acids: CASSDQGGGETQYF. CDR3 sequence (DNA): TGTGCCAGCAGTGACCAGGGGGGGGGAGAGACCCAGTACTTC.

The sample holds many counts of this clonotype. The gene calls are TRBV18 and TRBJ2-7; D is ambiguous. This CDR3 has 13 residues. In germline, CDR1 is KGHSH, CDR2 LQKENI. V was cut by 8 bases and J by 1 base, with 12 bases left in between. The CDR3 DNA follows: TGTGCCAGCACTCAGGAGTTTTCCTACGAGCAGTACTTC. Translated: CASTQEFSYEQYF.

This clonotype was found a few times. The rearrangement links TRBV20-1 to TRBJ2-7, with 10 nucleotides matching TRBD1. This CDR3 is 14 amino acids long. The germline CDR1 and CDR2 sequences are DFQATT and SNEGSKA (reference sequence). Unmatched junction bases numbered 5, after V lost 2 bases and J lost 4 bases. CDR3 loop: CSARKGTGEYEQYF. Written as DNA, the CDR3 is TGCAGTGCTAGAAAGGGGACAGGGGAATACGAGCAGTACTTC.

This clonotype was seen many times. This chain's CDR3 is CASSAGTGDTEAFF. DNA of the CDR3: TGCGCCAGCAGCGCCGGGACAGGGGACACTGAAGCTTTCTTT. The chain couples TRBV10-1 to TRBJ1-1, with TRBD1 matching over 10 bases. J gave up 3 bases and V 6 bases, and 4 bases lay outside the gene matches. CDR3 size: 14 residues. The V gene's germline CDR1 is WNHNN and CDR2 SYGVQD (reference sequence).

Here the CDR3 reads CASSQVFPGGGNTIYF. The CDR3 region has the DNA TGTGCCAGCAGCCAAGTCTTCCCAGGGGGTGGAAACACCATATATTTT. This chain uses TRBV4-2 with TRBJ1-3, with 7 bases lining up with TRBD1. Trimming cost V 1 base and J 3 bases; bases outside gene matches: 6. Germline assignment: CDR1 LGHNA and CDR2 YNFKEQ. There are 16 residues in the CDR3.

On this clonotype: This may arise from a read error, as a much more abundant clone is one base away. V and J are TRBV7-9 and TRBJ2-3; TRBD1 matches 8 bases. Germline V CDR1 and CDR2: SEHNR, FQNEAQ (reference sequence). The CDR3 runs to 15 residues. Here the CDR3 DNA reads TGTGCCAGCAGCTTAGCGGGACAGGACACAGATACGCAGTGTTTT. This gives the protein CASSLAGQDTDTQCF. The entire variable domain, with the rest obtained from reference TRBV7-9 and TRBJ2-3, is as follows: DTGVSQNPRHKITKRGQNVTFRCDPISEHNRLYWYRQTLGQGPEFLTYFQNEAQLEKSRLLSDRFSAERPKGSFSTLEIQRTEQGDSAMYLCASSLAGQDTDTQCFGPGTRLTVL.

In this sample, this clonotype turned up many times. The rearrangement uses TRBV7-9 and TRBJ2-3, with 10 bases fitting TRBD1. The CDR3 covers 15 residues. The germline V gene has CDR1 SEHNR and CDR2 FQNEAQ (reference sequence). With 6 bases clipped from V and 3 bases from J, the junction kept 6 bases outside the gene matches. In DNA form, the CDR3 reads TGTGCCAGCAGTACCGGGACAGGGGCGACAGATACGCAGTATTTT. It codes for CASSTGTGATDTQYF.

This clonotype appeared many times. CDR3 in amino acids: CASSFYYRGGNQPQHF. The DNA of the CDR3 is TGTGCCAGCAGCTTTTATTACAGGGGTGGCAATCAGCCCCAGCATTTT. The V call is TRBV7-2, the J call TRBJ1-5, with 7 positions matching TRBD1. Germline CDR1 SGHTA, CDR2 FQGNSA. With V trimmed by 3 bases and J by 2 bases, 7 bases remained unmatched. The CDR3 loop spans 16 amino acids.

In this sample, this clonotype turned up a few times. The chain combines TRBV5-8 with TRBJ1-4; TRBD1 agrees at 8 bases. The trim removed 4 bases at V and 7 bases at J, leaving 9 bases unmatched. The germline V gene encodes CDR1 SGHTS and CDR2 YDEGEE. This CDR3 is built from 15 residues. Here the CDR3 reads CASSLQGAQVEKLFF. In nucleotides, the CDR3 is TGTGCCAGCAGCCTTCAGGGGGCCCAAGTTGAAAAACTGTTTTTT.

This clonotype was seen many times. The rearrangement joins TRBV28 to TRBJ2-5; 9 bases fit TRBD2. J gave up 2 bases and V 4 bases, and 5 bases lay outside the gene matches. CDR3 length: 15 residues. CDR1 MDHEN and CDR2 SYDVKM come from the germline V gene. The CDR3 is CASSSLAGQQETQYF. The CDR3 coding sequence is TGTGCCAGCAGTTCTCTAGCGGGACAACAAGAGACCCAGTACTTC.

Ten or more counts support this clonotype. A read error may explain this, as a much larger clone is one base away. This chain uses TRBV5-1 with TRBJ1-1; D remains unclear. The CDR3 sequence is 14 residues long. V lost 1 base and J lost 0, with 7 bases in between. Germline-derived CDR1 and CDR2 are SGHRS and YFSETQ. The CDR3 loop is CASSLYSMNTEAFF. The DNA of the CDR3 is TGCGCCAGCAGCTTGTACAGCATGAACACTGAAGCTTTCTTT.

This clonotype was seen repeatedly, ten times or more. The chain carries TRBV18 and TRBJ1-2; D gene uncertain. Trimming stripped 2 bases from V and 8 bases from J, with 12 bases between. The CDR3 covers 13 residues. Per germline, CDR1 KGHSH and CDR2 LQKENI. CDR3 nucleotide sequence: TGTGCCAGCTCACCAAACAGCCAACTGGGCTACACCTTC. Its translation is CASSPNSQLGYTF.

With respect to this clonotype: Possible read error: a much larger clone is one base away. The rearrangement uses TRBV29-1 and TRBJ2-1; no clear D gene. CDR1 is SQVTM and CDR2 is ANQGSEA in the germline V gene. The CDR3 extends over 15 amino acids. The CDR3 here is CSVAVGRNSHNEQFF. Here the CDR3 DNA reads TGCAGCGTTGCCGTTGGGCGGAACTCCCACAATGAGCAGTTCTTC.

A few counts support this clonotype. In DNA form, the CDR3 reads TGCAGCGTTGGCGATGCAACTAATGAAAAACTGTTTTTT. Protein sequence: CSVGDATNEKLFF. This rearrangement joins TRBV29-1 to TRBJ1-4; D remains ambiguous. The germline V gene has CDR1 SQVTM and CDR2 ANQGSEA. There are 13 residues in the CDR3. The V end lost 4 bases, the J end lost 0 bases, and 6 bases lay between the germline ends.

The chain links TRBV4-1 to TRBJ1-5; no definite D call. The CDR3 extends over 18 amino acids. Looked up from germline, CDR1 is MGHRA and CDR2 is YSYEKL. Trimming took off 4 bases at V and 2 bases at J, with 21 bases between the two ends. CDR3 coding DNA: TGCGCCAGCAGCCCACTACCCTTCCCTGGGGTGGGCAATCAGCCCCAGCATTTT. Encoded protein: CASSPLPFPGVGNQPQHF.

V and J are TRBV6-1 and TRBJ1-3; TRBD1 is a possible D gene (6 bases). V lost 5 bases and J 4 bases, leaving 18 bases between the germline ends. The CDR3 has 16 residues. Germline CDR1 is MNHNS and CDR2 is SASEGT. The CDR3 DNA sequence: TGTGCCAGCAGTCAAACAGGGCAGGGAGGAGGAAACACCATATATTTT. Its protein is CASSQTGQGGGNTIYF.

This clonotype was observed many times. V usage is TRBV5-1 and J usage is TRBJ2-1, with D possibly called TRBD1 or TRBD2 (5 bases each). The germline V gene encodes CDR1 SGHRS and CDR2 YFSETQ. V lost 3 bases and J lost 5, with 9 bases in between. CDR3 length: 13 residues. The CDR3: CASSSGRNNEQFF. In DNA, the CDR3 is TGCGCCAGCAGCTCGGGACGGAACAATGAGCAGTTCTTC.

This clonotype was seen ten or more times. V is TRBV28 and J is TRBJ2-1; D is tentatively TRBD1 or TRBD2 (5 bases each). V dropped 2 bases and J dropped 8 bases, with 7 bases sitting between them. Germline V gene lookup returns CDR1 MDHEN and CDR2 SYDVKM. There are 12 residues in the CDR3. The CDR3 sequence: CASSLRGDEQFF. As DNA, the CDR3 is TGTGCCAGCAGTTTAAGAGGGGATGAGCAGTTCTTC. The variable domain in full, completed from reference TRBV28 and TRBJ2-1, reads DVKVTQSSRYLVKRTGEKVFLECVQDMDHENMFWYRQDPGLGLRLIYFSYDVKMKEKGDIPEGYSVSREKKERFSLILESASTNQTSMYLCASSLRGDEQFFGPGTRLTVL.

This clonotype has a count of ten or more. The genes are TRBV20-1 and TRBJ2-7, with D unclear. The CDR3 covers 14 residues. V lost 2 bases, J lost 0 bases, and 11 bases lay in between. Germline V gene sequence: CDR1 DFQATT, CDR2 SNEGSKA (reference sequence). The DNA of the CDR3 is TGCAGTGCTAGATCCCGGGCCGTCTCCTACGAGCAGTACTTC. This gives the protein CSARSRAVSYEQYF.

The sample holds many counts of this clonotype. The chain uses TRBV28 and TRBJ2-5; D may be TRBD1 (5 bases). This CDR3 comprises 18 residues. Germline values: CDR1 MDHEN, CDR2 SYDVKM. Trimming shortened V by 3 bases and J by 2 bases, and 22 bases separated the two germline ends. CDR3 DNA sequence: TGTGCCAGCAGTTTTATTGGATGGCAGGGATTAGGACAAGAGACCCAGTACTTC. Translated, it gives CASSFIGWQGLGQETQYF. The full variable domain, in which reference TRBV28 and TRBJ2-5 provide the parts outside the CDR3, is DVKVTQSSRYLVKRTGEKVFLECVQDMDHENMFWYRQDPGLGLRLIYFSYDVKMKEKGDIPEGYSVSREKKERFSLILESASTNQTSMYLCASSFIGWQGLGQETQYFGPGTRLLVL.

This clonotype was seen ten or more times. V usage is TRBV4-2 and J usage is TRBJ1-1; D gene uncertain. The V end lost 1 base, the J end lost 0 bases, and 9 bases lay between the germline ends. The CDR3 totals 15 residues. Germline V gene lookup returns CDR1 LGHNA and CDR2 YNFKEQ. CDR3 protein: CASSQAQILNTEAFF. CDR3 nucleotides: TGTGCCAGCAGCCAAGCACAGATCCTGAACACTGAAGCTTTCTTT.

This clonotype was detected ten times or more. The chain uses TRBV20-1 and TRBJ1-5; D not resolved. The V and J ends lost 0 bases and 7 bases respectively, with 7 bases between them. Germline CDR1 is DFQATT and CDR2 is SNEGSKA (reference sequence). This CDR3 spans 12 amino acids. CDR3 in amino acids: CSAREGIQPQHF. CDR3 nucleotides: TGCAGTGCTAGAGAAGGAATCCAGCCCCAGCATTTT.

This clonotype was picked up many times. The chain carries TRBV11-2 and TRBJ2-1; the match to TRBD1 covers 9 bases. The CDR3 loop spans 15 amino acids. The V gene's germline CDR1 is SGHAT and CDR2 FQNNGV. V shed 5 bases, J shed 7 bases, and the junction held 9 bases outside the gene matches. The CDR3 loop reads CASSRPGQGGNEQFF. Written as DNA, the CDR3 is TGTGCCAGCAGCAGGCCGGGACAGGGTGGGAATGAGCAGTTCTTC. Drawing the rest from reference TRBV11-2 and TRBJ2-1, the complete variable domain is EAGVAQSPRYKIIEKRQSVAFWCNPISGHATLYWYQQILGQGPKLLIQFQNNGVVDDSQLPKDRFSAERLKGVDSTLKIQPAKLEDSAVYLCASSRPGQGGNEQFFGPGTRLTVL.